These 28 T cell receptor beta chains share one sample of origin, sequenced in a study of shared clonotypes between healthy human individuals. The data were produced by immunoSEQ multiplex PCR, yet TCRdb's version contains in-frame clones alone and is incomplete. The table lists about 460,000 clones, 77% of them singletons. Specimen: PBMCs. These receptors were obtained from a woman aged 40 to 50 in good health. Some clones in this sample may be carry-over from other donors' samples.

The CDR3 DNA reads TGCGCCAGCAGCCAAGGTCCTCTAGCCAGTGAGCAGTTCTTC. Translated: CASSQGPLASEQFF. This chain connects TRBV4-1 to TRBJ2-1, with D perhaps TRBD2 (5 bases). CDR3 size: 14 residues. Germline loops: CDR1 MGHRA, CDR2 YSYEKL. Trimming took off 1 base at V and 9 bases at J, with 13 bases between the two ends.

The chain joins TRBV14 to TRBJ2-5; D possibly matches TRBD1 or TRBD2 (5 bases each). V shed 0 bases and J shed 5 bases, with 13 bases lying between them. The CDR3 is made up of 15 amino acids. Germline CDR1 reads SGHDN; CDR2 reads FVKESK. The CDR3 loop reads CASSQDPGPGETQYF. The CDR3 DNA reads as TGTGCCAGCAGCCAAGATCCGGGGCCGGGCGAGACCCAGTACTTC.

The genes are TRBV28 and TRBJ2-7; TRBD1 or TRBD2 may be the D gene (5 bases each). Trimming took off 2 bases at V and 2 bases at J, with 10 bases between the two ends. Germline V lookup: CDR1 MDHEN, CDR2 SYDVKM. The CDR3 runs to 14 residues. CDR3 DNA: TGTGCCAGCAGTTTAAGGCAGGGAGCCTACGAGCAGTACTTC. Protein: CASSLRQGAYEQYF.

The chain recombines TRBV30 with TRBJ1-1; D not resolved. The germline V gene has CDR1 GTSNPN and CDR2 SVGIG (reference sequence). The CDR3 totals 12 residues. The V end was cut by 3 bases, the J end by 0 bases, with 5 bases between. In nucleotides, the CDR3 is TGTGCCTGGAGGACAATGAACACTGAAGCTTTCTTT. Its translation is CAWRTMNTEAFF. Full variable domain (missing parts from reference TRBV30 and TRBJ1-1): SQTIHQWPATLVQPVGSPLSLECTVEGTSNPNLYWYRQAAGRGLQLLFYSVGIGQISSEVPQNLSASRPQDRQFILSSKKLLLSDSGFYLCAWRTMNTEAFFGQGTRLTVV.

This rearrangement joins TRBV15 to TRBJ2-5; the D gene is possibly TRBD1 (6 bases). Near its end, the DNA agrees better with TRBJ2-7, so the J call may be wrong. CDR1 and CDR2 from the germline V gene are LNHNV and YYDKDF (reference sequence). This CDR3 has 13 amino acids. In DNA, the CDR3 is TGTGCCACCAGCGACCGGGACATTTACGAGCAGTACTTC. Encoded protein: CATSDRDIYEQYF.

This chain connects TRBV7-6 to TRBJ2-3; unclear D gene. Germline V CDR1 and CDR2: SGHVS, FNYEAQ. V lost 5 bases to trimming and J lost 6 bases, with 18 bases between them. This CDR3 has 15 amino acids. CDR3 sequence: CASSLLSGQRDTQYF. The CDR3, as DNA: TGTGCCAGCAGCCTCCTTTCGGGCCAACGGGATACGCAGTATTTT.

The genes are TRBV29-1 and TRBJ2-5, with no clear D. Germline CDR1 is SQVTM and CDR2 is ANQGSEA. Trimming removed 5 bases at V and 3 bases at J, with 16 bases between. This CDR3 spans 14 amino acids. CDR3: CSVYDLSRKETQYF. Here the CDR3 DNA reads TGCAGCGTTTATGATCTTTCGAGAAAAGAGACCCAGTACTTC.

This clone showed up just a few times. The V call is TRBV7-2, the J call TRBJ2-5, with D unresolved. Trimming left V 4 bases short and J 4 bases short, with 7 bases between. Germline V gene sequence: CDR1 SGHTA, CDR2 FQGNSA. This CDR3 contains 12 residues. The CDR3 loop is CASSSTGETQYF. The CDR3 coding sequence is TGTGCCAGCAGCTCGACCGGAGAGACCCAGTACTTC.

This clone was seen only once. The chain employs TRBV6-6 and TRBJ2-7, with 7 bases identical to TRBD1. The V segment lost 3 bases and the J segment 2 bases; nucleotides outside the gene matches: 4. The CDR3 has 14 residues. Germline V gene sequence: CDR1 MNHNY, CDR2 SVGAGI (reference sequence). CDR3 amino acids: CASSYSGGPYEQYF. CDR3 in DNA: TGTGCCAGCAGTTATTCAGGGGGACCCTACGAGCAGTACTTC.

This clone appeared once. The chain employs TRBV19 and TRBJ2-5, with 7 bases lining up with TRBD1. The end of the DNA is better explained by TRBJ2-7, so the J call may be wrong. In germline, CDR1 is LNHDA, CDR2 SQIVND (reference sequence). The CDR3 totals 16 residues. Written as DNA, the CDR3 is TGTGCCAGTAGTAATGGGACAGCGTCGCCGGCCTACGAGCAGTACTTC. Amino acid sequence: CASSNGTASPAYEQYF.

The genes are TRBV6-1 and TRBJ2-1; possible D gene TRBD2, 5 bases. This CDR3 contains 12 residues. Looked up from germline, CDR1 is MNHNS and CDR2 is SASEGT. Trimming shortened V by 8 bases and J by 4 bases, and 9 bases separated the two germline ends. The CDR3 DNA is TGTGCCAGCGGACTCCGTTACAATGAGCAGTTCTTC. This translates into CASGLRYNEQFF.

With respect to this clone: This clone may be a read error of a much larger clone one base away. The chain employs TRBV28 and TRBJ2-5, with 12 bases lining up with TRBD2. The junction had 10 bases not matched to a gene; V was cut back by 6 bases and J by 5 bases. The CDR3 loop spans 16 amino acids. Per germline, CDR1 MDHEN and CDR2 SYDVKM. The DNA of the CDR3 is TGTGCCAGCAGCGACGCCCTAGCGGGAGGGGTCGAGACCCAGTACTTC. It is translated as CASSDALAGGVETQYF. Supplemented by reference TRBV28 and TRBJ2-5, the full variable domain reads DVKVTQSSRYLVKRTGEKVFLECVQDMDHENMFWYRQDPGLGLRLIYFSYDVKMKEKGDIPEGYSVSREKKERFSLILESASTNQTSMYLCASSDALAGGVETQYFGPGTRLLVL.

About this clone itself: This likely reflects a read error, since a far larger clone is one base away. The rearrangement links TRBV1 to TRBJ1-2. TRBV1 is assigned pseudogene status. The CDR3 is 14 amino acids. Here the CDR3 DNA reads TGCACCACCACACTAAGAGGGCAGCCCTGTGGCTACACCTTC. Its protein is CTTTLRGQPCGYTF.

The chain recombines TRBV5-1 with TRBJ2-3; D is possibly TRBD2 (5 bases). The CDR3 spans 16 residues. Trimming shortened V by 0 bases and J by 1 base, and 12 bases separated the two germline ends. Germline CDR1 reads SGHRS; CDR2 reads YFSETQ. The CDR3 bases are TGCGCCAGCAGCTTGGCCTCTAGCTTCCGCACAGATACGCAGTATTTT. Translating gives CASSLASSFRTDTQYF.

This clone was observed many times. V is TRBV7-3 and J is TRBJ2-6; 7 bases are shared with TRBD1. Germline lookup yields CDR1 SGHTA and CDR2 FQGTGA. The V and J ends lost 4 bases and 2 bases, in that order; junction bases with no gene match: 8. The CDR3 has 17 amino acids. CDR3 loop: CASSSQPTGAGANVLTF. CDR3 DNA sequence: TGTGCCAGCAGCTCGCAACCTACAGGGGCTGGGGCCAACGTCCTGACTTTC.

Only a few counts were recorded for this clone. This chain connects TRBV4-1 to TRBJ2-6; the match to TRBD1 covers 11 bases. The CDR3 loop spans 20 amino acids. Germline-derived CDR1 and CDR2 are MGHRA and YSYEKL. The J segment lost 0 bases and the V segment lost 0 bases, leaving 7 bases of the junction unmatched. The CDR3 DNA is TGCGCCAGCAGCCAAGATAGGGCGGGACAGGGGGTCTCTGGGGCCAACGTCCTGACTTTC. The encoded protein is CASSQDRAGQGVSGANVLTF.

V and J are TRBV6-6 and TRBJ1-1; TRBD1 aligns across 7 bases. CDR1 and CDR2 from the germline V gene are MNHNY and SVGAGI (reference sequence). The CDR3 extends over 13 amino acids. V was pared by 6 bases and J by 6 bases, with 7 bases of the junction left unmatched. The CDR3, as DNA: TGTGCCAGCAGCCGACAGGGTTTCGCTGAAGCTTTCTTT. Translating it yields CASSRQGFAEAFF.

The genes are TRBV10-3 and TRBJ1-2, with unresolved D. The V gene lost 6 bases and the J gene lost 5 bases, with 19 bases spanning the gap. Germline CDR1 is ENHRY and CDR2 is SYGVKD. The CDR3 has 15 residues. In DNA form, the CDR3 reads TGTGCCATCAGATCTGAGGACGACTACACTTATGGCTACACCTTC. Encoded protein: CAIRSEDDYTYGYTF.

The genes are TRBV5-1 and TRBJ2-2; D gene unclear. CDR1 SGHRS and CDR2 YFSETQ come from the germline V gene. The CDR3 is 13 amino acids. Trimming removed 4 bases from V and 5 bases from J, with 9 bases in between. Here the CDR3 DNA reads TGCGCCAGCAGCATAGAAGCGACCGGGGAGCTGTTTTTT. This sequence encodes CASSIEATGELFF.

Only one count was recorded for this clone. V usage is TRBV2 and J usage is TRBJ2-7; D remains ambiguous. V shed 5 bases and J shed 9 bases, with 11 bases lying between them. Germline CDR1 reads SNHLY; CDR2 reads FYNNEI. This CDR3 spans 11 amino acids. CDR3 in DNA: TGTGCCAGCAGTCCCGCCCTTGGGCAGTACTTC. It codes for CASSPALGQYF.

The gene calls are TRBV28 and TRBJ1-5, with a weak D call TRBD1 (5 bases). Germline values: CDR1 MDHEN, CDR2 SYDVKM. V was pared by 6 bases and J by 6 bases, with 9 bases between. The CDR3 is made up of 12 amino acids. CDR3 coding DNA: TGTGCCAGCAGGGCAGGGTTTCAGCCCCAGCATTTT. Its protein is CASRAGFQPQHF.

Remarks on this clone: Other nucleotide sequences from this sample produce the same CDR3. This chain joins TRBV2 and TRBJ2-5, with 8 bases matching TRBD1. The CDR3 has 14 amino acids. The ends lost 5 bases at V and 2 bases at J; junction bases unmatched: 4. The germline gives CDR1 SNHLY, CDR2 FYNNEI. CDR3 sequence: CASSRDRNQETQYF. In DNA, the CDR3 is TGTGCCAGCAGTCGGGACAGGAATCAAGAGACCCAGTACTTC.

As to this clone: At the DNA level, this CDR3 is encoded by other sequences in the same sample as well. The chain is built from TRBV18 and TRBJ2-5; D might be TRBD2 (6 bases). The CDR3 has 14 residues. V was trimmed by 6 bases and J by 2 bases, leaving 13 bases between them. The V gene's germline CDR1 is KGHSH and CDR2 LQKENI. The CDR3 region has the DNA TGTGCCAGCTCTCCTACAGCGGGTCAAGAGACCCAGTACTTC. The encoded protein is CASSPTAGQETQYF.

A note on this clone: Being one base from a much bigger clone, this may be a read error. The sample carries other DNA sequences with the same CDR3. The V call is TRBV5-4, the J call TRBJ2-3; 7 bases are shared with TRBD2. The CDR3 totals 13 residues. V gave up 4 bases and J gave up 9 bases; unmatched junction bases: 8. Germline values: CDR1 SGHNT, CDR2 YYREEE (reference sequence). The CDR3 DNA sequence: TGTGCCAGCAGCCAGCGGGGCCAGGACACGCAGTATTTT. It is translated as CASSQRGQDTQYF.

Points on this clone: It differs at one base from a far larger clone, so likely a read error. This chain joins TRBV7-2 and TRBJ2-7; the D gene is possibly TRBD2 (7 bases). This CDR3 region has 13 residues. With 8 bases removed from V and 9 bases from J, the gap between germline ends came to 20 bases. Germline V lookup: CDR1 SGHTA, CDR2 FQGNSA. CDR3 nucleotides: TGTGCCAGCGGCCAGGGGAGGGAGGGCACGCAGTACTTC. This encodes CASGQGREGTQYF.

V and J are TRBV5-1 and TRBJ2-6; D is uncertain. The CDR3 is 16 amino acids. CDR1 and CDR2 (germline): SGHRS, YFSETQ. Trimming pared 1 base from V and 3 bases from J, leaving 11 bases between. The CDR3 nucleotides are TGCGCCAGCAGCTTGATACCCATCAATGGGGCCAACGTCCTGACTTTC. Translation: CASSLIPINGANVLTF. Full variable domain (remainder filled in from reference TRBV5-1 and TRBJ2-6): KAGVTQTPRYLIKTRGQQVTLSCSPISGHRSVSWYQQTPGQGLQFLFEYFSETQRNKGNFPGRFSGRQFSNSRSEMNVSTLELGDSALYLCASSLIPINGANVLTFGAGSRLTVL.

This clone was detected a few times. The CDR3 nucleotides are TGTGCCAGCAGGACGAGCGAGCAGTACTTC. Encoded protein: CASRTSEQYF. V gene TRBV2 combines with J gene TRBJ2-7; no reliable D call. The V end lost 6 bases, the J end lost 6 bases, and 6 bases lay between the germline ends. Germline CDR1 reads SNHLY; CDR2 reads FYNNEI. This CDR3 comprises 10 residues.

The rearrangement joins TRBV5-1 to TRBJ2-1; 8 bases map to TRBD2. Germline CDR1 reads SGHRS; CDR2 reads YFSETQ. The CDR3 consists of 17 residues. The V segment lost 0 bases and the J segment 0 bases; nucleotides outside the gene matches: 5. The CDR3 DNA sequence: TGCGCCAGCAGCTTGGCCCTAGCGGGCAGCTCCTACAATGAGCAGTTCTTC. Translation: CASSLALAGSSYNEQFF.